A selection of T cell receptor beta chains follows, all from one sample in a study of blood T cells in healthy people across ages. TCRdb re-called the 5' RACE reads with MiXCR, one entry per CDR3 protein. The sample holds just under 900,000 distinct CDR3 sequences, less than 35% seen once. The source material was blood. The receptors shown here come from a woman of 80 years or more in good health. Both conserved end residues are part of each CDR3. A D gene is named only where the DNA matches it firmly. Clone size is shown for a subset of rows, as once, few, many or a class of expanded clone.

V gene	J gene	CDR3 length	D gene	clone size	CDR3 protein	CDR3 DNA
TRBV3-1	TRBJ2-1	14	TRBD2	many	CASEAGSSYNEQFF	TGTGCCAGCGAAGCGGGGAGCTCCTACAATGAGCAGTTCTTC
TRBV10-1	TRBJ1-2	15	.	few	CASSESPGYNYGYTF	TGCGCCAGCAGTGAGTCCCCAGGATATAACTATGGCTACACCTTC
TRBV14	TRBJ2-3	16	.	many	CASSQDWQPITDTQYF	TGTGCCAGCAGCCAAGATTGGCAGCCGATCACAGATACGCAGTATTTT
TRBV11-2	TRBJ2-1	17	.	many	CASSPEVEAVAYNEQFF	TGTGCCAGCAGCCCCGAAGTAGAAGCGGTGGCTTACAATGAGCAGTTCTTC
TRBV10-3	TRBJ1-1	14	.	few	CAISRQERDTEAFF	TGTGCCATCAGCCGACAGGAAAGGGACACTGAAGCTTTCTTT
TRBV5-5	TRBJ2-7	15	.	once	CASSFLAGVSYEQYF	TGTGCCAGCAGCTTTTTGGCAGGGGTCTCCTACGAGCAGTACTTC
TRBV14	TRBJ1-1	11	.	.	CASSHSTEAFF	TGTGCCAGCAGCCACTCCACTGAAGCTTTCTTT
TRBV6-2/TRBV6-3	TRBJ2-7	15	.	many	CASSSNPRISYEQYF	TGTGCCAGCAGCTCTAATCCCAGGATCTCCTACGAGCAGTACTTC
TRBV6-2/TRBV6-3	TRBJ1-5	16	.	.	CASRRGTGWGNQPQHF	TGTGCCAGCAGACGCGGGACCGGATGGGGCAATCAGCCCCAGCATTTT
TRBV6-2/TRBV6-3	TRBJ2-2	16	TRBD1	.	CASSKPGQGAFGERFF	TGTGCCAGCAGCAAACCTGGACAGGGGGCATTCGGGGAGCGGTTTTTT
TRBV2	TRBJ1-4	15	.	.	CASSESPGVGEKLFF	TGTGCCAGCAGTGAATCCCCAGGGGTGGGTGAAAAACTGTTTTTT
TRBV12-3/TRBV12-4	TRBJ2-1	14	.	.	CASSWGVKYSEQFF	TGTGCCAGCAGTTGGGGGGTCAAATACAGTGAGCAGTTCTTC
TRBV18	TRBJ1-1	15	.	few	CASSPEGRRNTEAFF	TGTGCCAGCTCACCCGAAGGGAGGAGGAACACTGAAGCTTTCTTT
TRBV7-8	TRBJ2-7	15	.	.	CASSSRGGLSYEQYF	TGTGCCAGCAGCTCCAGAGGGGGGCTTTCGTACGAGCAGTACTTC
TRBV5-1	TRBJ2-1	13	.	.	CASSVDGNNEQFF	TGCGCCAGCAGCGTCGACGGGAACAATGAGCAGTTCTTC
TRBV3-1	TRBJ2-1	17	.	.	CASSQGPSSLRANEQFF	TGTGCCAGCAGCCAAGGCCCTTCGTCCCTCAGGGCGAATGAGCAGTTCTTC
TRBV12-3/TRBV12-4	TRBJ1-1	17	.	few	CASKTLILGRGGTEAFF	TGTGCCAGCAAAACGTTGATACTGGGGCGGGGTGGCACTGAAGCTTTCTTT
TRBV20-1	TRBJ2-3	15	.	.	CSASRSVRGTDTQYF	.
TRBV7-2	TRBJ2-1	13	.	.	CASSSGIQETQFF	TGTGCCAGCAGCTCCGGGATCCAAGAGACCCAGTTCTTC
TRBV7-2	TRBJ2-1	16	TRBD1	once	CASSQRQGRKYNEQFF	TGTGCCAGCAGCCAGAGACAGGGGAGGAAATACAATGAGCAGTTCTTC
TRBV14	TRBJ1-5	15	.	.	CASSQGGTPGQPQHF	TGTGCCAGCAGCCAAGGAGGGACTCCGGGTCAGCCCCAGCATTTT
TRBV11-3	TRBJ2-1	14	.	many	CASRGGQTHNEQFF	TGTGCCAGCAGAGGGGGGCAGACCCACAATGAGCAGTTCTTC